Below, 14 T cell receptor beta chains from the same sample are listed, as sequenced in a study of CD8 T cells in Susac syndrome. The RNA input was roughly 0.45 to 1 ug, and it was reverse transcribed with random hexamers. TCRdb fed the immunoSEQ multiplex PCR reads into MiXCR, producing one record per CDR3 protein. The sample has about 94,000 distinct CDR3 sequences; about 95% are singletons. Source material: CD4+ T cells from PBMCs. Receptors were obtained from a human donor with Susac syndrome.

This chain links TRBV5-1 with TRBJ2-6, with D possibly TRBD2 on 5 matching bases. The germline V gene has CDR1 SGHRS and CDR2 YFSETQ. This CDR3 contains 19 residues. Between the trimmed V and J ends, which lost 2 bases and 0 bases, there was a span of 18 bases. CDR3 sequence reads: CASSFAPGSALSGANVLTF. CDR3 nucleotides: TGCGCCAGCAGCTTCGCCCCGGGATCGGCCCTCTCTGGGGCCAACGTCCTGACTTTC.

V and J are TRBV2 and TRBJ2-3; weak D call: TRBD2 (5 bases). The CDR3 has 16 amino acids. Trimming removed 5 bases from V and 1 base from J, with 16 bases in between. The germline gives CDR1 SNHLY, CDR2 FYNNEI. This CDR3 is CASSRTFTGGTDTQYF. CDR3 in DNA: TGTGCCAGCAGTAGGACTTTCACGGGCGGCACAGATACGCAGTATTTT.

This chain uses TRBV4-3 with TRBJ2-1; D gene ambiguous. Germline V gene lookup returns CDR1 LGHNA and CDR2 YSLEER. The CDR3 has 14 residues. V was pared by 0 bases and J by 5 bases, with 8 bases between. This chain's CDR3 is CASSQEGVDNEQFF. The DNA of the CDR3 is TGCGCCAGCAGCCAAGAAGGCGTGGACAATGAGCAGTTCTTC.

The rearrangement uses TRBV2 and TRBJ1-6; D ambiguous. This CDR3 is built from 15 residues. Germline CDR1 is SNHLY and CDR2 is FYNNEI. The V and J ends lost 7 bases and 7 bases respectively, with 17 bases between them. CDR3 DNA: TGTGCCAGCAACCAGAGGCACCCTAGGAATTCACCCCTCCACTTT. It yields the protein CASNQRHPRNSPLHF.

This chain links TRBV25-1 with TRBJ2-7; 7 nucleotides align to TRBD1. Trimming at V came to 2 bases and at J to 4 bases, leaving 5 bases not matched to a gene. Per the germline V gene, CDR1 is MGHDK and CDR2 is SYGVNS. The CDR3 spans 14 residues. CDR3 region: CASSEPGQLYEQYF. CDR3 DNA: TGTGCCAGCAGTGAACCGGGACAGTTGTACGAGCAGTACTTC.

The rearrangement joins TRBV12-3 or TRBV12-4 to TRBJ1-5; a weak D match, TRBD1 (6 bases). Trimming cost V 3 bases and J 6 bases, with 9 bases left between them. The CDR3 sequence is 13 residues long. CDR3 sequence reads: CASSLGASQPQHF. In DNA form, the CDR3 reads TGTGCCAGCAGTTTGGGGGCTTCTCAGCCCCAGCATTTT.

This chain joins TRBV19 and TRBJ1-1; 8 bases line up with TRBD1. The CDR3 is 15 residues long. In germline, CDR1 is LNHDA, CDR2 SQIVND (reference sequence). The ends lost 7 bases at V and 3 bases at J; junction bases unmatched: 10. The CDR3 bases are TGTGCCAGTAAATCGGCAGGGGGCTTTCACACTGAAGCTTTCTTT. It specifies CASKSAGGFHTEAFF.

This clonotype came up once. The V call is TRBV20-1, the J call TRBJ2-1; 8 nucleotides line up with TRBD2. This CDR3 spans 14 amino acids. Germline V CDR1 and CDR2: DFQATT, SNEGSKA (reference sequence). V lost 3 bases to trimming and J lost 9 bases; unmatched junction nucleotides: 10. In DNA form, the CDR3 reads TGCAGTGCTAGTAGGTTAGCGGGGATTACTGAGCAGTTCTTC. This sequence encodes CSASRLAGITEQFF.

The chain uses TRBV9 and TRBJ1-3, with a possible D match to TRBD1 (6 bases). Germline V gene data show CDR1 as SGDLS and CDR2 as YYNGEE. This CDR3 contains 16 residues. V was trimmed by 4 bases and J by 3 bases, leaving 17 bases between them. Here the CDR3 reads CASSPSGTQIGNTIYF. CDR3 nucleotide sequence: TGTGCCAGCAGCCCCTCGGGGACACAGATTGGAAACACCATATATTTT.

The chain joins TRBV20-1 to TRBJ1-2; tentatively, D is TRBD1 (6 bases). Germline-derived CDR1 and CDR2 are DFQATT and SNEGSKA (reference sequence). The germline V and J ends were trimmed by 3 bases and 1 base, with 15 bases remaining between them. This CDR3 has 15 residues. The CDR3 nucleotides are TGCAGTGCTAGGCCCCTCGGACAGCGTAACTATGGCTACACCTTC. Translated: CSARPLGQRNYGYTF.

The V gene is TRBV7-9, the J gene TRBJ2-7; 7 bases align to TRBD2. Looked up from germline, CDR1 is SEHNR and CDR2 is FQNEAQ (reference sequence). The V segment lost 5 bases and the J segment 6 bases; nucleotides outside the gene matches: 10. The CDR3 consists of 14 residues. The DNA of the CDR3 is TGTGCCAGCAGCCCCGGGACGGGGAGGGGCGAGCAGTACTTC. It yields the protein CASSPGTGRGEQYF.

The V call is TRBV20-1, the J call TRBJ2-7; TRBD2 agrees at 8 bases. The V gene's germline CDR1 is DFQATT and CDR2 SNEGSKA (reference sequence). This CDR3 comprises 15 residues. The V segment lost 0 bases and the J segment 3 bases; nucleotides outside the gene matches: 7. The CDR3 spells CSARDLLSGIYEQYF. CDR3 DNA sequence: TGCAGTGCTAGAGACCTACTTAGCGGGATCTACGAGCAGTACTTC.

The chain recombines TRBV20-1 with TRBJ2-3; perhaps TRBD2 as D (5 bases). The CDR3 covers 11 residues. V was shortened by 3 bases and J by 10 bases, with 11 bases between the two germline ends. The germline CDR1 and CDR2 sequences are DFQATT and SNEGSKA (reference sequence). For the CDR3, the DNA is TGCAGTGCTAGGGACTCCCGAGCGCAGTATTTT. It encodes CSARDSRAQYF.

The V gene is TRBV19, the J gene TRBJ1-5, with 8 bases that match TRBD1. Per the germline V gene, CDR1 is LNHDA and CDR2 is SQIVND (reference sequence). J gave up 5 bases and V 5 bases, and 5 bases lay outside the gene matches. The CDR3 sequence is 14 residues long. The CDR3 region is CASSPLQGDQPQHF. The DNA for the CDR3 is TGTGCCAGTAGTCCTTTACAGGGGGATCAGCCCCAGCATTTT.